The 21 T cell receptor beta chains reported below all come from one sample, sequenced in a study of blood T cells in healthy people across ages. Using a J-beta primer mix together with a sample-barcoded 5' primer, a second PCR was run for about 6 to 12 cycles. TCRdb reprocessed the 5' RACE reads with MiXCR, giving one entry per CDR3 protein. This sample has some 1 million distinct CDR3 sequences, with around 45% found just once. Sample: blood. The source is an older woman in good health.

As DNA, the CDR3 is TGCGCCAGCAGCCAAGTGGGGGGTTATAGAGGTGGTGGCTACACCTTC. Amino acids: CASSQVGGYRGGGYTF. This sequence joins TRBV4-1 and TRBJ1-2, with D possibly being TRBD1 (5 bases). Trimming shortened V by 1 base and J by 7 bases, and 19 bases separated the two germline ends. The CDR3 consists of 16 residues. Germline-derived CDR1 and CDR2 are MGHRA and YSYEKL.

This chain uses TRBV5-1 with TRBJ2-3, with a possible D match to TRBD1 (8 bases). Germline lookup yields CDR1 SGHRS and CDR2 YFSETQ. Between the trimmed V and J ends, which lost 4 bases and 3 bases, there was a span of 15 bases. The CDR3 spans 15 residues. CDR3 nucleotide sequence: TGCGCCAGCAGCGAAACAGGGGGGGGAACAGATACGCAGTATTTT. Its translation: CASSETGGGTDTQYF.

The rearrangement links TRBV3-1 to TRBJ2-7, with TRBD2 matching 11 bases. From germline, CDR1 is LGHDT and CDR2 YNNKEL (reference sequence). This CDR3 region has 17 residues. V gave up 3 bases and J gave up 7 bases; unmatched junction bases: 14. CDR3 in amino acids: CASSHALAGVYYNEQYF. The CDR3 DNA reads TGTGCCAGCAGCCATGCACTAGCGGGAGTGTACTACAATGAGCAGTACTTC.

This chain connects TRBV7-9 to TRBJ2-3, with 11 nucleotides matching TRBD2. V was pared by 6 bases and J by 3 bases, with 8 bases of the junction left unmatched. Germline V gene data show CDR1 as SEHNR and CDR2 as FQNEAQ (reference sequence). The CDR3 extends over 16 amino acids. In DNA, the CDR3 is TGTGCCAGCAGTAAAACTAGCGGGAGTTTTACAGATACGCAGTATTTT. It encodes CASSKTSGSFTDTQYF.

The rearrangement links TRBV10-2 to TRBJ1-5; D is ambiguous. The CDR3 extends over 14 amino acids. Germline assignment: CDR1 WSHSY and CDR2 SAAADI. Trimming took 3 bases from V and 9 from J, leaving 15 bases between them. The CDR3, as DNA: TGCGCCAGCAGTGATGGCCAGCTAAGATGGCCCCAGCATTTT. It codes for CASSDGQLRWPQHF.

In its sample, this clonotype was seen a few times. The CDR3 region has the DNA TGCAGTGCCCCTAACGAGGGGCCCGGCTATACGCAGTATTTT. This translates into CSAPNEGPGYTQYF. V is TRBV20-1 and J is TRBJ2-3; D is tentatively TRBD1 or TRBD2 (5 bases each). V was pared by 6 bases and J by 7 bases, with 20 bases between. The CDR3 covers 14 residues. Germline V gene data show CDR1 as DFQATT and CDR2 as SNEGSKA (reference sequence).

This clonotype was seen a handful of times. The chain joins TRBV13 to TRBJ1-2, with D tentatively TRBD1 (6 bases). Per the germline V gene, CDR1 is PRHDT and CDR2 is FYEKMQ (reference sequence). The CDR3 length is 16 residues. V gave up 0 bases and J gave up 2 bases, with 13 bases separating them. The CDR3 DNA is TGTGCCAGCAGCTTAGGGTCCAGGGGTGAGAACTATGGCTACACCTTC. Its translation is CASSLGSRGENYGYTF. The whole variable domain, filled in from reference TRBV13 and TRBJ1-2, reads AAGVIQSPRHLIKEKRETATLKCYPIPRHDTVYWYQQGPGQDPQFLISFYEKMQSDKGSIPDRFSAQQFSDYHSELNMSSLELGDSALYFCASSLGSRGENYGYTFGSGTRLTVV.

The gene calls are TRBV12-3 or TRBV12-4 and TRBJ1-2, with no clear D. The CDR3 covers 13 residues. Trimming took 4 bases from V and 7 from J, leaving 13 bases between them. The CDR3, as DNA: TGTGCCAGCAGTTGCGGGTCGGCTGGTGGCTACACCTTC. Translation: CASSCGSAGGYTF.

The chain couples TRBV12-3 or TRBV12-4 to TRBJ2-1; D not certain. The CDR3 extends over 14 amino acids. Trimming cost V 1 base and J 12 bases, with 16 bases left between them. In DNA form, the CDR3 reads TGTGCCAGCAGTTTAGGGCAGAGTTTGAAAGGGCAGTTCTTC. The encoded protein is CASSLGQSLKGQFF.

J is TRBJ2-1 and V is TRBV15; perhaps TRBD2 as D (5 bases). Germline V lookup: CDR1 LNHNV, CDR2 YYDKDF (reference sequence). This CDR3 spans 18 amino acids. V dropped 0 bases and J dropped 3 bases, with 18 bases sitting between them. In DNA, the CDR3 is TGTGCCACCAGCAGAGAGAAACCGGGTCGGGCGGGCTACAATGAGCAGTTCTTC. It specifies CATSREKPGRAGYNEQFF.

The rearrangement links TRBV5-1 to TRBJ2-3; 12 positions match TRBD2. V lost 0 bases to trimming and J lost 4 bases; unmatched junction nucleotides: 9. The germline V gene has CDR1 SGHRS and CDR2 YFSETQ. The CDR3 length is 18 residues. The CDR3 DNA reads TGCGCCAGCAGCTTGGACCCGACTAGCGGGAGTTTCTCAGATACGCAGTATTTT. The encoded protein is CASSLDPTSGSFSDTQYF.

The chain joins TRBV28 to TRBJ2-5; 8 bases agree with TRBD1. Germline trimming cut 4 bases from V and 6 bases from J; bases unmatched to any gene: 10. The CDR3 consists of 15 residues. Germline V gives CDR1 MDHEN, CDR2 SYDVKM. For the CDR3, the DNA is TGTGCCAGCAGTTCCGGACAGGGAAGGGCAAAGACCCAGTACTTC. Protein: CASSSGQGRAKTQYF.

The rearrangement joins TRBV9 to TRBJ1-4; D is possibly TRBD1 (5 bases). The V and J ends lost 2 bases and 7 bases respectively, with 12 bases between them. In germline, CDR1 is SGDLS, CDR2 YYNGEE. The CDR3 covers 14 residues. The CDR3 region has the DNA TGTGCCAGCAGCGTCGGATCCGGGGCTGAAAAACTGTTTTTT. Its protein is CASSVGSGAEKLFF.

In its sample, this clonotype was seen a few times. The chain combines TRBV4-2 with TRBJ2-7; 11 bases align to TRBD2. CDR1 is LGHNA, CDR2 YNFKEQ, per germline. CDR3 length: 17 residues. V lost 5 bases, J lost 0 bases, and 9 bases stayed unmatched. The CDR3 region has the DNA TGTGCCAGCAGCGCCGGGACTAGCGGCCACACCTCCTACGAGCAGTACTTC. Translating it yields CASSAGTSGHTSYEQYF.

In its sample, this clonotype is medium-sized (0.01 to 0.1%). The chain has TRBV27 and TRBJ2-7, with 11 bases fitting TRBD2. J lost 3 bases, V lost 7 bases, and 8 bases had no gene match. This CDR3 is 15 amino acids long. Germline V gives CDR1 MNHEY, CDR2 SMNVEV (reference sequence). CDR3 region: CASKDLAGGFYEQYF. The CDR3 region has the DNA TGTGCCAGCAAAGATCTAGCGGGAGGATTCTACGAGCAGTACTTC.

The chain couples TRBV28 to TRBJ2-4; D gene ambiguous. Germline V gives CDR1 MDHEN, CDR2 SYDVKM. The CDR3 runs to 11 residues. Deletions cut 6 bases from V and 13 bases from J, with 13 bases between. The CDR3 spells CASSAQCQQYF. The CDR3 DNA follows: TGTGCCAGCAGCGCCCAGTGCCAGCAGTACTTC.

The chain has TRBV28 and TRBJ1-6, with D possibly being TRBD1 (5 bases). This CDR3 contains 14 residues. V was cut by 6 bases and J by 10 bases, with 16 bases left in between. The germline CDR1 and CDR2 sequences are MDHEN and SYDVKM. The CDR3 coding sequence is TGTGCCAGCAGGCCAAGCAGGGCTCGGTCACCCCTCCACTTT. As protein: CASRPSRARSPLHF. The full variable domain, with the rest looked up from reference TRBV28 and TRBJ1-6, is DVKVTQSSRYLVKRTGEKVFLECVQDMDHENMFWYRQDPGLGLRLIYFSYDVKMKEKGDIPEGYSVSREKKERFSLILESASTNQTSMYLCASRPSRARSPLHFGNGTRLTVT.

The rearrangement uses TRBV4-1 and TRBJ1-6; TRBD1 agrees at 7 bases. V trimming: 5 bases; J trimming: 10 bases; junction bases outside the gene matches: 11. Germline V gene sequence: CDR1 MGHRA, CDR2 YSYEKL. This CDR3 region has 15 residues. CDR3 sequence (DNA): TGCGCCAGCAGCACGCGTGGAGGGGGCGAATCACCCCTCCACTTT. It translates to CASSTRGGGESPLHF.

The rearrangement joins TRBV20-1 to TRBJ2-1; 15 nucleotides agree with TRBD2. There are 17 residues in the CDR3. Trimming cost V 5 bases and J 4 bases; bases outside gene matches: 9. Germline V gene lookup returns CDR1 DFQATT and CDR2 SNEGSKA (reference sequence). DNA for the CDR3: TGCAGTGCTTTCGAAGGACTAGCGGGAGGGGGATACAATGAGCAGTTCTTC. This gives the protein CSAFEGLAGGGYNEQFF.

This clonotype turned up a few times. The chain couples TRBV6-5 to TRBJ2-1; 13 bases align to TRBD2. The CDR3 loop spans 17 amino acids. CDR1 MNHEY and CDR2 SVGAGI come from the germline V gene. V was pared by 2 bases and J by 3 bases, with 4 bases of the junction left unmatched. CDR3: CASSYGLAGEGYNEQFF. The CDR3 DNA sequence: TGTGCCAGCAGTTACGGACTAGCGGGAGAAGGCTACAATGAGCAGTTCTTC.

This clonotype occurred a few times. The rearrangement uses TRBV3-1 and TRBJ1-5; D uncertain. In germline, CDR1 is LGHDT, CDR2 YNNKEL (reference sequence). CDR3 length equals 13 residues. The germline V and J ends were trimmed by 0 bases and 4 bases, with 4 bases remaining between them. DNA for the CDR3: TGTGCCAGCAGCCAAGATGGTAATCAGCCCCAGCATTTT. Translating it yields CASSQDGNQPQHF.